This T cell receptor (beta chain) was observed in a study of tumor and adjacent non-tumor tissue in lung cancer. Three rounds of nested PCR, following a modified ARM-PCR protocol, produced the TCRbeta library. Each CDR3 protein is one row after TCRdb ran MiXCR on the multiplex PCR reads. Among 220,000 or so distinct CDR3 sequences listed, 70% to 75% were seen once. This sample's RNA came from whole unsorted tissue. V gave up 3 bases and J gave up 6 bases, with 11 bases separating them. The germline gives CDR1 SEHNR, CDR2 FQNEAQ (reference sequence). CDR3 length equals 13 residues. The receptor was isolated from a man between 60 and 75 years old with non-small cell lung cancer. The J gene is TRBJ1-2, the V gene TRBV7-9; no definite D call. The sample taken for sequencing was lung tumor tissue. The CDR3 DNA follows: TGTGCCAGCAGCTTGTTAGGTGGTAATGGCTACACCTTC. Translating gives CASSLLGGNGYTF.